This TCR beta chain was profiled in a study of blood T cell repertoires in COVID-19. Study-wide context: The study drew acute and convalescent COVID-19 samples from the United States, Italy and Spain. Nucleic acid was either cDNA or gDNA, and it came from T cells, B-cell-depleted T cells, or PBMCs.

In germline, CDR1 is SGHTA, CDR2 FQGNSA. The ends were cut back, 5 bases at V and 0 bases at J, with 13 bases in the middle. CDR3 size: 15 residues. How the authors handled the data: Estimated nucleated cell counts came from reference gene primer amplification. Profiling relied on immunoSEQ multiplex PCR, and the TCRdb table lists in-frame clones only, not all of them. V and J calls and clone size are as listed in that table; D and trimming were resolved from the DNA. The table lists a few hundred thousand clones, 92% of them singletons, with approximately 18% in the top ten. Participants' reported clinical history set cohort assignment.

The genes are TRBV7-2 and TRBJ1-2; possibly TRBD1 for D (6 bases). The clonotype was recovered from a woman aged 25-40 years who had recovered from COVID-19. Sequenced: PBMCs or T cells enriched from blood (not recorded which). Written as DNA, the CDR3 is TGTGCCAGCAGCCTCGGACAGTGGGCTAACTATGGCTACACCTTC. It yields the protein CASSLGQWANYGYTF.